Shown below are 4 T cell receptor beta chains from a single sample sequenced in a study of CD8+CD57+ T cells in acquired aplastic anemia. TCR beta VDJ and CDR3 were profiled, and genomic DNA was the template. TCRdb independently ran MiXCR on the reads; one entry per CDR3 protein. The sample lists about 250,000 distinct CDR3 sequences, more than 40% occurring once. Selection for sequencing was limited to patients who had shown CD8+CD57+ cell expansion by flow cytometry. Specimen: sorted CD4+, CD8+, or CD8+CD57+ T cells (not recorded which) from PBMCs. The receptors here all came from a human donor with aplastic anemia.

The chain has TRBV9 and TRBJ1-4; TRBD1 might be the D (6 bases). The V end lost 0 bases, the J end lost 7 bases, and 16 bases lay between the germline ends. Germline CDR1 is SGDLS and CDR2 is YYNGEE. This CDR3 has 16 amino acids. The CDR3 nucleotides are TGTGCCAGCAGCGTAGGGACAGCAAGGGACACTGAAAAACTGTTTTTT. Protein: CASSVGTARDTEKLFF.

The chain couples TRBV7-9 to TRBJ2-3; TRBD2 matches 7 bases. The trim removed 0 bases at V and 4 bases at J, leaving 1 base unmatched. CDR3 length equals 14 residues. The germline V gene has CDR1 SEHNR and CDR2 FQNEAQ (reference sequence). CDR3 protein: CASSLAGGSDTQYF. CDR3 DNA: TGTGCCAGCAGCTTAGCGGGAGGGTCAGATACGCAGTATTTT.

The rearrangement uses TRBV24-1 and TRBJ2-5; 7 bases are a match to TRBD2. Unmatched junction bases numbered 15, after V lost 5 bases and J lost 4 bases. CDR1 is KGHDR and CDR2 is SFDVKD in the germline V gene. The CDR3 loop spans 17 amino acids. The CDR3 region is CATSGFWPGLHRETQYF. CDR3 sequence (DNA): TGTGCCACCAGTGGTTTTTGGCCGGGACTACACCGAGAGACCCAGTACTTC.

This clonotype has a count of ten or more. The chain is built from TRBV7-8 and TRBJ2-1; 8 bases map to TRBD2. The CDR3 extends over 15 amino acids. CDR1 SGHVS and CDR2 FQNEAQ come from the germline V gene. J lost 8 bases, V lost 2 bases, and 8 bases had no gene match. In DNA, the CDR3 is TGTGCCAGCAGCTTATTACAGCGGGGGTCACATGAGCAGTTCTTC. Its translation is CASSLLQRGSHEQFF.